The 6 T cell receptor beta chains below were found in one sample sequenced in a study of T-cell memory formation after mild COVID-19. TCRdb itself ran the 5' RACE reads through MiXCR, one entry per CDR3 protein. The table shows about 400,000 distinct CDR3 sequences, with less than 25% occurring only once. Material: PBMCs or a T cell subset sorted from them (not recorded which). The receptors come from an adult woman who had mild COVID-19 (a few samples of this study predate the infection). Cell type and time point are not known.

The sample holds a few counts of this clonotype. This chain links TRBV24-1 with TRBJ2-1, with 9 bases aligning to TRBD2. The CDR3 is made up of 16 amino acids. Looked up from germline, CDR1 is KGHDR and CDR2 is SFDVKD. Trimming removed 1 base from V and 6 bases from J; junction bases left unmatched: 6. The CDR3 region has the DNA TGTGCCACCAGTGATTTTGCTCTAGCGGGATCCAATGAGCAGTTCTTC. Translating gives CATSDFALAGSNEQFF.

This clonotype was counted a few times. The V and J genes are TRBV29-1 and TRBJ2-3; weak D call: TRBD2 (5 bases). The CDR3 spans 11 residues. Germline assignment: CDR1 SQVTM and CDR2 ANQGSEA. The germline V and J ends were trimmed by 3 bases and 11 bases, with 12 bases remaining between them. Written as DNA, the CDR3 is TGCAGCGTTGAGTACGGGATTGAGCAGTATTTT. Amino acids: CSVEYGIEQYF.

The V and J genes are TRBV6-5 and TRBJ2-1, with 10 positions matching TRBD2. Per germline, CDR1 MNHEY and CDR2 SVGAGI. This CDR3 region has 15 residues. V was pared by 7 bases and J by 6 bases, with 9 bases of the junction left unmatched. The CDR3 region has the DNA TGTGCCAGCAAGGGTATGGCTAGCGGGAGCAATGAGCAGTTCTTC. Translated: CASKGMASGSNEQFF.

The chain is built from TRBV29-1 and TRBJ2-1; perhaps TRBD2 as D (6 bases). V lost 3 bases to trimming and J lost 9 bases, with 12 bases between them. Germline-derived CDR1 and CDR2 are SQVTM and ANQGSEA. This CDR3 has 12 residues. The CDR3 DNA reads TGCAGCGTTGACGGGACTGTCAGTGAGCAGTTCTTC. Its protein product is CSVDGTVSEQFF.

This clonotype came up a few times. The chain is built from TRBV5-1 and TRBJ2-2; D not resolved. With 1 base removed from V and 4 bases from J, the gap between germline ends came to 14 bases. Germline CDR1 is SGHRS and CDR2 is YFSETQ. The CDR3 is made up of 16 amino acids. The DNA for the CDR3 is TGCGCCAGCAGCTTGTTCGGGTTAGGCGGCACCGGGGAGCTGTTTTTT. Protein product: CASSLFGLGGTGELFF. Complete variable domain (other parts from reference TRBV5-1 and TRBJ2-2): KAGVTQTPRYLIKTRGQQVTLSCSPISGHRSVSWYQQTPGQGLQFLFEYFSETQRNKGNFPGRFSGRQFSNSRSEMNVSTLELGDSALYLCASSLFGLGGTGELFFGEGSRLTVL.

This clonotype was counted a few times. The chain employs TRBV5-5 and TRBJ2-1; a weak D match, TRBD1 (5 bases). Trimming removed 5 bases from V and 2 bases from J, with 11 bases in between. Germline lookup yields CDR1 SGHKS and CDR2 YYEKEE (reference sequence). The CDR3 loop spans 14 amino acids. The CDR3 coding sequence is TGTGCCAGCAGTAGGGGATTCCCCTACAATGAGCAGTTCTTC. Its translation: CASSRGFPYNEQFF.